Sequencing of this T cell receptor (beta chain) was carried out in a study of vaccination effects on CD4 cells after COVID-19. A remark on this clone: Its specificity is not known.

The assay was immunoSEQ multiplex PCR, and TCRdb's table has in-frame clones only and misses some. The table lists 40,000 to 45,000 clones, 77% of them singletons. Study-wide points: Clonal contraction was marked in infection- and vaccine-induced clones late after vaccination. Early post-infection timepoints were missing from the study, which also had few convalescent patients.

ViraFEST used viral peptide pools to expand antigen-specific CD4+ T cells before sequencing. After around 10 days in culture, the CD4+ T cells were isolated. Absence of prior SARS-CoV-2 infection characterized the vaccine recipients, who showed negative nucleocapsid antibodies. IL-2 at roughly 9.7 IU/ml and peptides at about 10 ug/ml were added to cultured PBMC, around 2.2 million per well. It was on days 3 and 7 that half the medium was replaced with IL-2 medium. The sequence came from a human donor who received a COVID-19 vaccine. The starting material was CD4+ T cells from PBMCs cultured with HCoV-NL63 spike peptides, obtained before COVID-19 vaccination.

The CDR3 DNA reads as TGTGCCAGCAGCACCGGACTAGCGGGGGGAGAGACCCAGTACTTC. It encodes CASSTGLAGGETQYF. The chain combines TRBV7-3 with TRBJ2-5; 14 nucleotides line up with TRBD2. J gave up 4 bases and V 5 bases, and 3 bases lay outside the gene matches. CDR1 SGHTA and CDR2 FQGTGA come from the germline V gene. The CDR3 spans 15 residues. The variable domain in full, with the rest retrieved from reference TRBV7-3 and TRBJ2-5, is GAGVSQTPSNKVTEKGKYVELRCDPISGHTALYWYRQSLGQGPEFLIYFQGTGAADDSGLPNDRFFAVRPEGSVSTLKIQRTERGDSAVYLCASSTGLAGGETQYFGPGTRLLVL.